Presented here are 25 T cell receptor beta chains from one specimen sequenced in a study of control samples from healthy donors and cancer patients. Sequencing was performed with immunoSEQ multiplex PCR; in TCRdb, only in-frame clones are kept and a portion is missing. The sample records about 130,000 clones, approximately 90% being singletons. Sample: blood. The receptors stem from a man in his fifties in good health.

The chain carries TRBV10-1 and TRBJ2-3; 9 nucleotides match TRBD1. V dropped 6 bases and J dropped 4; count of bases not matched to a gene: 11. CDR3 length: 16 amino acids. Per germline, CDR1 WNHNN and CDR2 SYGVQD (reference sequence). The DNA of the CDR3 is TGCGCCAGCAGCGTTACTCGGGACAGGGAGGCAGATACGCAGTATTTT. This translates into CASSVTRDREADTQYF.

The chain recombines TRBV27 with TRBJ1-2, with 7 bases that match TRBD1. The J segment lost 6 bases and the V segment lost 4 bases, leaving 14 bases of the junction unmatched. Germline CDR1 MNHEY, CDR2 SMNVEV (reference sequence). The CDR3 totals 16 residues. CDR3 sequence: CASSWGPGKGGDGYTF. The CDR3 DNA follows: TGTGCCAGCAGTTGGGGCCCGGGGAAAGGGGGCGATGGCTACACCTTC.

The chain links TRBV6-5 to TRBJ2-6; a weak D match, TRBD2 (6 bases). Germline-derived CDR1 and CDR2 are MNHEY and SVGAGI. The CDR3 is made up of 15 amino acids. Trimming cost V 10 bases and J 1 base, with 14 bases left between them. Written as DNA, the CDR3 is TGTGCCACCGTCGAGCTAGCGTCTGGGGCCAACGTCCTGACTTTC. It specifies CATVELASGANVLTF.

The rearrangement links TRBV5-6 to TRBJ1-2, with D uncertain. This CDR3 is 12 amino acids long. Germline CDR1 SGHDT, CDR2 YYEEEE. Trimming stripped 7 bases from V and 2 bases from J, with 9 bases between. The CDR3 is CASRSTNYGYTF. The CDR3 coding sequence is TGTGCCAGCCGGTCGACCAACTATGGCTACACCTTC.

The V and J genes are TRBV10-2 and TRBJ2-7; 7 nucleotides match TRBD2. The germline gives CDR1 WSHSY, CDR2 SAAADI. V gave up 8 bases and J gave up 3 bases; unmatched junction bases: 16. The CDR3 consists of 16 residues. The CDR3 spells CASGSWGEGLHYEQYF. DNA for the CDR3: TGCGCCAGCGGGAGCTGGGGGGAGGGCCTCCACTACGAGCAGTACTTC.

This chain uses TRBV11-2 with TRBJ2-5; D ambiguous. The ends were cut back, 5 bases at V and 4 bases at J, with 5 bases in the middle. The CDR3 is 11 residues long. Germline V CDR1 and CDR2: SGHAT, FQNNGV. The CDR3 DNA is TGTGCCAGCAGCCGCACAGAGACCCAGTACTTC. It yields the protein CASSRTETQYF.

V is TRBV7-9 and J is TRBJ1-5; no reliable D call. This CDR3 is built from 14 residues. Germline lookup yields CDR1 SEHNR and CDR2 FQNEAQ (reference sequence). V dropped 3 bases and J dropped 4 bases, with 10 bases sitting between them. CDR3 nucleotides: TGTGCCAGCAGCTTGGGAGGTACAAATCAGCCCCAGCATTTT. It translates to CASSLGGTNQPQHF.

The J gene is TRBJ2-2, the V gene TRBV14, with D possibly being TRBD2 (6 bases). The length of the CDR3 is 15 residues. The V and J ends lost 6 bases and 6 bases respectively, with 17 bases between them. The V gene's germline CDR1 is SGHDN and CDR2 FVKESK. The DNA of the CDR3 is TGTGCCAGCAGTCAACGTTTCGGCGGGGCCGGGGAGCTGTTTTTT. Its translation is CASSQRFGGAGELFF.

The chain has TRBV10-3 and TRBJ1-3; D is ambiguous. V lost 4 bases to trimming and J lost 0 bases, with 13 bases between them. Germline assignment: CDR1 ENHRY and CDR2 SYGVKD. This CDR3 comprises 16 residues. CDR3 sequence (DNA): TGTGCCATCAGTGCGAGGCTCATCAGCTCTGGAAACACCATATATTTT. It translates to CAISARLISSGNTIYF.

The chain couples TRBV9 to TRBJ1-3; no clear D gene. The V gene's germline CDR1 is SGDLS and CDR2 YYNGEE. Trimming removed 0 bases from V and 4 bases from J, with 11 bases in between. This CDR3 spans 15 amino acids. The CDR3 is CASSVASVGGNTIYF. As DNA, the CDR3 is TGTGCCAGCAGCGTAGCCTCTGTGGGAGGAAACACCATATATTTT.

The rearrangement joins TRBV3-1 (or the pseudogene TRBV3-2) to TRBJ1-5; D is perhaps TRBD1 (5 bases). Per the germline V gene, CDR1 is LGHDT and CDR2 is YNNKEL (reference sequence). The CDR3 spans 14 residues. The ends were cut back, 5 bases at V and 8 bases at J, with 16 bases in the middle. This CDR3 reads CASSFHGGEEPQHF. The CDR3 nucleotides read TGTGCCAGCAGCTTCCACGGGGGTGAGGAGCCCCAGCATTTT.

The V call is TRBV9, the J call TRBJ1-6, with TRBD1 identical over 7 bases. The CDR3 length is 18 residues. Per germline, CDR1 SGDLS and CDR2 YYNGEE. V lost 0 bases to trimming and J lost 0 bases; unmatched junction nucleotides: 6. The CDR3: CASSVGQGGSSYNSPLHF. The DNA for the CDR3 is TGTGCCAGCAGCGTAGGACAGGGTGGAAGCTCCTATAATTCACCCCTCCACTTT. Using reference TRBV9 and TRBJ1-6 for the parts outside the CDR3, the full variable domain is DSGVTQTPKHLITATGQRVTLRCSPRSGDLSVYWYQQSLDQGLQFLIQYYNGEERAKGNILERFSAQQFPDLHSELNLSSLELGDSALYFCASSVGQGGSSYNSPLHFGNGTRLTVT.

J is TRBJ1-3 and V is TRBV9; D may be TRBD1 (5 bases). V was cut by 4 bases and J by 4 bases, with 18 bases left in between. CDR3 length: 16 amino acids. Germline V lookup: CDR1 SGDLS, CDR2 YYNGEE. CDR3 amino acids: CASSPSPPGAGNTIYF. The CDR3 DNA sequence: TGTGCCAGCAGCCCAAGCCCTCCCGGGGCCGGAAACACCATATATTTT.

The V and J genes are TRBV7-8 and TRBJ2-7; TRBD1 might be the D (6 bases). CDR3 size: 14 residues. Between the trimmed V and J ends, which lost 4 bases and 3 bases, there was a span of 13 bases. Germline V gene lookup returns CDR1 SGHVS and CDR2 FQNEAQ. The CDR3 sequence is CASSSHGRGYEQYF. DNA of the CDR3: TGTGCCAGCAGCTCCCATGGCAGGGGCTACGAGCAGTACTTC. Full variable domain (rest looked up from reference TRBV7-8 and TRBJ2-7): GAGVSQSPRYKVAKRGQDVALRCDPISGHVSLFWYQQALGQGPEFLTYFQNEAQLDKSGLPSDRFFAERPEGSVSTLKIQRTQQEDSAVYLCASSSHGRGYEQYFGPGTRLTVT.

The V gene is TRBV27, the J gene TRBJ1-2, with TRBD1 matching 9 bases. There are 18 residues in the CDR3. Germline CDR1 and CDR2: MNHEY and SMNVEV (reference sequence). V dropped 2 bases and J dropped 2; count of bases not matched to a gene: 12. CDR3 DNA sequence: TGTGCCAGCAGTTTAAGGGCCGGGACAGGGACTAGCAACTATGGCTACACCTTC. It translates to CASSLRAGTGTSNYGYTF.

This clone occurred once. This chain uses TRBV20-1 with TRBJ2-7; D is tentatively TRBD1 or TRBD2 (5 bases each). Germline CDR1 DFQATT, CDR2 SNEGSKA (reference sequence). V gave up 5 bases and J gave up 2 bases, with 7 bases separating them. CDR3 length: 11 amino acids. The CDR3 here is CSARGAYEQYF. CDR3 nucleotide sequence: TGCAGTGCTCGAGGGGCCTACGAGCAGTACTTC.

The chain has TRBV2 and TRBJ1-5, with 9 positions matching TRBD1. The V gene's germline CDR1 is SNHLY and CDR2 FYNNEI. V lost 6 bases, J lost 4 bases, and 7 bases stayed unmatched. This CDR3 contains 15 residues. The CDR3, as DNA: TGTGCCAGCAGCGTGAAACAGGGGGCTAATCAGCCCCAGCATTTT. This encodes CASSVKQGANQPQHF.

The gene calls are TRBV7-9 and TRBJ1-6; a possible D gene is TRBD1 (6 bases). The CDR3 has 16 amino acids. The germline CDR1 and CDR2 sequences are SEHNR and FQNEAQ (reference sequence). V shed 5 bases and J shed 6 bases, with 17 bases lying between them. The CDR3 DNA reads TGTGCCAGCAGCCTAGGAGTACAGGGACCTAATTCACCCCTCCACTTT. Protein sequence: CASSLGVQGPNSPLHF.

The V call is TRBV19, the J call TRBJ2-2, with 8 bases fitting TRBD2. The CDR3 loop spans 16 amino acids. Per the germline V gene, CDR1 is LNHDA and CDR2 is SQIVND (reference sequence). The V gene end was trimmed by 2 bases and the J gene end by 6 bases; junction bases not matched to a gene: 8. CDR3 coding DNA: TGTGCCAGTAGTATAACCACTACTAGCGGTCCCGGGGAGCTGTTTTTT. Protein: CASSITTTSGPGELFF.

The chain is built from TRBV11-3 and TRBJ1-1; no firm D call. Trimming took 6 bases from V and 7 from J, leaving 18 bases between them. The CDR3 covers 14 residues. Germline V gives CDR1 SGHNT, CDR2 YENEEA. The CDR3 DNA sequence: TGTGCCAGCAGTTGGGCCGAAGGGCTCGGTGAAGCTTTCTTT. Translated: CASSWAEGLGEAFF.

The V call is TRBV19, the J call TRBJ1-5, with a tentative D call TRBD1 (6 bases). The CDR3 length is 17 residues. The V gene's germline CDR1 is LNHDA and CDR2 SQIVND (reference sequence). Trimming took 9 bases from V and 4 from J, leaving 25 bases between them. CDR3 loop: CASAGGHVDIWNQPQHF. The DNA for the CDR3 is TGTGCCAGCGCGGGGGGACATGTGGATATTTGGAATCAGCCCCAGCATTTT.

The CDR3: CASSQDDGRNTIYF. The CDR3 nucleotides are TGTGCCAGCAGCCAAGATGACGGACGAAACACCATATATTTT. The V call is TRBV4-2, the J call TRBJ1-3; no firm D call. The CDR3 has 14 residues. From germline, CDR1 is LGHNA and CDR2 YNFKEQ. Trimming took off 0 bases at V and 5 bases at J, with 8 bases between the two ends.

To note about this clone: An end of the junction does not agree with germline; a read error may underlie this. The V gene is TRBV15, the J gene TRBJ2-7, with TRBD1 as a possible D gene (5 bases). Germline lookup yields CDR1 LNHNV and CDR2 YYDKDF (reference sequence). CDR3 length equals 15 residues. CDR3 residues: CATSREGDWVDEQYF. CDR3 DNA sequence: TGTGCCACCAGCCGAGAAGGGGATTGGGTCGACGAGCAGTACTTC.

With regard to this clone: This same CDR3 is encoded by further DNA sequences in the sample. The genes are TRBV6-5 and TRBJ2-7, with TRBD2 matching over 8 bases. Germline V gene lookup returns CDR1 MNHEY and CDR2 SVGAGI. The CDR3 runs 16 residues. V lost 4 bases, J lost 2 bases, and 10 bases stayed unmatched. CDR3 nucleotide sequence: TGTGCCAGCAGTTTGGGGGTTGGCGGGGGGACCTACGAGCAGTACTTC. Its translation: CASSLGVGGGTYEQYF.

The rearrangement links TRBV5-1 to TRBJ2-4, with 7 bases fitting TRBD1. The V and J ends lost 2 bases and 0 bases, in that order; junction bases with no gene match: 8. The CDR3 totals 17 residues. Germline CDR1 and CDR2: SGHRS and YFSETQ. The CDR3 coding sequence is TGCGCCAGCAGCTTATCACAGGGGACAATAGCCAAAAACATTCAGTACTTC. This codes for CASSLSQGTIAKNIQYF.